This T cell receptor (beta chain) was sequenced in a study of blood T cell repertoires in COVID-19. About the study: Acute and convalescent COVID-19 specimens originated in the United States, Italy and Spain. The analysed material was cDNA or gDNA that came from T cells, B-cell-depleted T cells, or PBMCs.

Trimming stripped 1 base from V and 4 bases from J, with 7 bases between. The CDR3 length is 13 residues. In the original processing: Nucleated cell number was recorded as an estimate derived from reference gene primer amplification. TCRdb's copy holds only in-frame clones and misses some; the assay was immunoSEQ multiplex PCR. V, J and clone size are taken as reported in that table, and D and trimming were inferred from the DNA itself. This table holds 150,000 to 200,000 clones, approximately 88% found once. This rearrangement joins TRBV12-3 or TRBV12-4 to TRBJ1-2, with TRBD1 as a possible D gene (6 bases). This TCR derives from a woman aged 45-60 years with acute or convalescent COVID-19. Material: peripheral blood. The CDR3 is CASSLGQVYGYTF. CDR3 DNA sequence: TGTGCCAGCAGTTTAGGACAGGTCTATGGCTACACCTTC.